This note documents a single TCR beta chain sequence. Antigen: not known. A read error is possible here, since a much larger clone lies one base away. TCRdb fed the reads into MiXCR, producing one record per CDR3 protein. The table lists some 700,000 distinct CDR3 sequences, roughly 35% of them singletons. This sample was taken from a study of T cell repertoires in cytomegalovirus infection. The overall study: Both a matching HLA type and CMV infection were indicated by public TCR beta signatures. Study outcomes and limitations: People with CMV and the relevant HLA were identified by cumulative public TCR beta family frequency. HLA-C-restricted CMV clonotypes gave the most frequent clonotype in two of eight donors.

This clonotype was obtained from a human donor in good health (CMV status not recorded). Some clones in this sample may be carry-over from other donors' samples. Sequences were obtained from PBMCs.

As DNA, the CDR3 is TGTGCCAGCAGTCCCGAGAGACTAGACGAGCAGTACTTC. Its translation: CASSPERLDEQYF. The chain recombines TRBV7-8 with TRBJ2-7; a possible D gene is TRBD2 (6 bases). In germline, CDR1 is SGHVS, CDR2 FQNEAQ. This CDR3 is built from 13 residues. Between the trimmed V and J ends, which lost 6 bases and 5 bases, there was a span of 14 bases.